This T cell receptor beta chain was captured by sequencing in a study of cytomegalovirus exposure and HLA in healthy donors. This CDR3 is built from 13 residues. The germline gives CDR1 SGHVS, CDR2 FNYEAQ. V was shortened by 1 base and J by 4 bases, with 7 bases between the two germline ends. The PCR had 60 Vbeta and 13 Jbeta primers. The assay was immunoSEQ multiplex PCR, and TCRdb's table has in-frame clones only and misses some. Seen here are approximately 150,000 clones, roughly 76% observed once, and the top ten hold about 1.9%. This clone was observed a few times. The sequence was collected from a human donor in good health. The material sequenced was PBMCs. V gene TRBV7-6 combines with J gene TRBJ1-1; perhaps TRBD1 as D (5 bases). In DNA form, the CDR3 reads TGTGCCAGCAGCTTAGGGGGGGGCACTGAAGCTTTCTTT. Translating gives CASSLGGGTEAFF.